The clone carrying this TCR beta chain was found a few times. Its antigen is not known. The blood sample dates from first hyperthyroidism diagnosis, preceding any ophthalmopathy symptoms. This record belongs to a study of T cells in Graves' hyperthyroidism and ophthalmopathy. Study results and limitations: Most thyroid clonotypes that were expanded above 0.001 also turned up in blood.

Germline V gene lookup returns CDR1 MNHNS and CDR2 SASEGT. V was pared by 6 bases and J by 0 bases, with 7 bases of the junction left unmatched. CDR3 size: 15 residues. Amplified regions were TCR beta CDR3 sequences from RNA transcripts. The primer set for the first-round RT-PCR of the TCR CDR3 was HTBI. Each CDR3 protein gets one entry after TCRdb re-called the multiplex PCR reads with MiXCR. The sample shows 730,000 or so distinct CDR3 sequences, under 20% of them seen only once. The J gene is TRBJ1-1, the V gene TRBV6-1; 7 bases are a match to TRBD1. Sequencing was performed on blood. This receptor was identified in a woman between 50 and 59 years old with Graves' hyperthyroidism that later progressed to Graves' ophthalmopathy. CDR3 sequence: CASRRPGTVNTEAFF. As DNA, the CDR3 is TGTGCCAGCAGACGTCCCGGGACAGTGAACACTGAAGCTTTCTTT.